This T cell receptor (beta chain) was captured in a study of memory CD4+ T cells and cytomegalovirus serostatus. Overall study context: Of the healthy Belgian adults, 9 were CMV seropositive and 20 to 30 seronegative.

Broader study findings: CD4+ memory repertoires contained 67 of 164 reported CMV TCRbeta sequences.

The sort gate was single viable CD3+CD4+CD8-CD45RO+ cells for memory CD4+ T cells. Total CD4+ T cells were enriched by CD4 positive selection. In this sample, this clone turned up once. Its antigen is currently unknown. Here immunoSEQ multiplex PCR was the method, and the copy in TCRdb shows in-frame clones only, minus some. The sample includes some 52,000 clones, under 80% seen only once; the top ten take 0.77%. Germline values: CDR1 MNHNS, CDR2 SASEGT. With 3 bases removed from V and 3 bases from J, the gap between germline ends came to 11 bases. This CDR3 spans 14 amino acids. The sample consisted of memory CD4+ T cells from blood. The chain employs TRBV6-1 and TRBJ1-2; D is possibly TRBD1 (6 bases). This receptor was identified in an adult in good health and CMV-seronegative. CDR3 residues: CASSDEGGDYGYTF. DNA for the CDR3: TGTGCCAGCAGTGATGAGGGGGGAGACTATGGCTACACCTTC.